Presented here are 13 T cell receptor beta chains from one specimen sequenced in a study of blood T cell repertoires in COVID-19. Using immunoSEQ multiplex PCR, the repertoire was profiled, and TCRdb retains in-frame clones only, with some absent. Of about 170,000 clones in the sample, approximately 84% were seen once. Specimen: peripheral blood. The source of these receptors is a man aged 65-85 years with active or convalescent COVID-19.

The DNA of the CDR3 is TGTGCCAGCAGCCGTCCGGGACAGGGTTGGAACACTGAAGCTTTCTTT. This codes for CASSRPGQGWNTEAFF. V usage is TRBV28 and J usage is TRBJ1-1; 9 bases map to TRBD1. V was clipped by 6 bases and J by 1 base; unmatched bases: 9. Germline V gives CDR1 MDHEN, CDR2 SYDVKM. The length of the CDR3 is 16 residues.

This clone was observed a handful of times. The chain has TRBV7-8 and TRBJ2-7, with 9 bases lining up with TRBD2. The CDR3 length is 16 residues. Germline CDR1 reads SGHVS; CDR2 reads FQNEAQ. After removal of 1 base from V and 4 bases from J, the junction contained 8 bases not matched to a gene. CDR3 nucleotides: TGTGCCAGCAGCTTAGGGAGGGCTAGCGGGATGTACGAGCAGTACTTC. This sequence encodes CASSLGRASGMYEQYF.

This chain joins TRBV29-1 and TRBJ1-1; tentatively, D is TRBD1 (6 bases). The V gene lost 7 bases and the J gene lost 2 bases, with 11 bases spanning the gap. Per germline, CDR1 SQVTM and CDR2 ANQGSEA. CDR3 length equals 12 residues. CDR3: CSERGANTEAFF. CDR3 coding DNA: TGCAGCGAACGGGGGGCTAACACTGAAGCTTTCTTT.

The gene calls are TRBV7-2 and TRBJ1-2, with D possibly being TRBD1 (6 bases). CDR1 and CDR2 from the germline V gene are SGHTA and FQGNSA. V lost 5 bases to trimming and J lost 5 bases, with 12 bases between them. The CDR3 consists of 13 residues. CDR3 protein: CASSADRLYGYTF. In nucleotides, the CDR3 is TGTGCCAGCAGCGCTGACAGGCTATATGGCTACACCTTC. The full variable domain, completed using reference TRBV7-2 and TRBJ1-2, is GAGVSQSPSNKVTEKGKDVELRCDPISGHTALYWYRQSLGQGLEFLIYFQGNSAPDKSGLPSDRFSAERTGGSVSTLTIQRTQQEDSAVYLCASSADRLYGYTFGSGTRLTVV.

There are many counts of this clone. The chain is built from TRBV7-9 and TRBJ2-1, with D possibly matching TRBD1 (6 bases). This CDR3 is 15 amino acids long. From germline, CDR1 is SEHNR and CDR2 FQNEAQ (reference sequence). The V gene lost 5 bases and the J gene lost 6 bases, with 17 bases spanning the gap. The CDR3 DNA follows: TGTGCCAGCAGCCCCACCGGGACAACCGGCAATGAGCAGTTCTTC. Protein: CASSPTGTTGNEQFF. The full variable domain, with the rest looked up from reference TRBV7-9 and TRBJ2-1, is DTGVSQNPRHKITKRGQNVTFRCDPISEHNRLYWYRQTLGQGPEFLTYFQNEAQLEKSRLLSDRFSAERPKGSFSTLEIQRTEQGDSAMYLCASSPTGTTGNEQFFGPGTRLTVL.

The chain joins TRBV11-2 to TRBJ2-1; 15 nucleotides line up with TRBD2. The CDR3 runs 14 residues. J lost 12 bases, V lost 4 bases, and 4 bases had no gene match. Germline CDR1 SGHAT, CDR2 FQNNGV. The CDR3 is CASSSGLAGGRQFF. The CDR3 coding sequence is TGTGCCAGCAGCTCGGGACTAGCGGGAGGTAGGCAGTTCTTC.

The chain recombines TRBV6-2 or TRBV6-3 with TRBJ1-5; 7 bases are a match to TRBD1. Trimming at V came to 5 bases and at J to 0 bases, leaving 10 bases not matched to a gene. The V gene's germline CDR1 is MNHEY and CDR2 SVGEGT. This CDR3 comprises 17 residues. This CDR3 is CASSNRRRDSSNQPQHF. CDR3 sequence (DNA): TGTGCCAGCAGTAACCGGCGTCGGGACAGTAGCAATCAGCCCCAGCATTTT.

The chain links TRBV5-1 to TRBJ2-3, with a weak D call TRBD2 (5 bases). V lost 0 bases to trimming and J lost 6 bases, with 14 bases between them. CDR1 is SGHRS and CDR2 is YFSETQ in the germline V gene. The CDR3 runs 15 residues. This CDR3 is CASSLVASPGDTQYF. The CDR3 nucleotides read TGCGCCAGCAGCTTGGTAGCTAGCCCGGGGGATACGCAGTATTTT.

This CDR3 is CASSPGSRPQETQYF. The DNA for the CDR3 is TGCGCCAGCAGCCCGGGGAGCAGACCTCAAGAGACCCAGTACTTC. The chain carries TRBV5-1 and TRBJ2-5; D possibly corresponds to TRBD2 (5 bases). CDR3 length: 15 amino acids. V lost 4 bases and J lost 2, with 15 bases in between. The germline CDR1 and CDR2 sequences are SGHRS and YFSETQ.

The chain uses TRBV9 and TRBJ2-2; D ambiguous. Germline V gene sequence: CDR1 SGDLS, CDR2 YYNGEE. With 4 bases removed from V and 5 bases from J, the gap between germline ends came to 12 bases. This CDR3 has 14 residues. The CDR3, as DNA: TGTGCCAGCAGCCCACCGAAGAGGACCGGGGAGCTGTTTTTT. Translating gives CASSPPKRTGELFF.

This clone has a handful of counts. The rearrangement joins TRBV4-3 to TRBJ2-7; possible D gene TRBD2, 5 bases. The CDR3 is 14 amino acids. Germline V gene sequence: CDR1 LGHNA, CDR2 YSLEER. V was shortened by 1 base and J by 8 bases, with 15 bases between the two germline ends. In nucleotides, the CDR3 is TGCGCCAGCAGCCAAGGGACTGTTACAGTTAAGCAGTACTTC. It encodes CASSQGTVTVKQYF.

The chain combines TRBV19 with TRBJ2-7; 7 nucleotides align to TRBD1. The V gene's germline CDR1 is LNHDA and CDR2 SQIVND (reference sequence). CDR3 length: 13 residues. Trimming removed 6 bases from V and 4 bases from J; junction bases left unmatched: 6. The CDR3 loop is CASRPTGEYEQYF. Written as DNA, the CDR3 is TGTGCCAGTAGGCCCACAGGGGAATACGAGCAGTACTTC.

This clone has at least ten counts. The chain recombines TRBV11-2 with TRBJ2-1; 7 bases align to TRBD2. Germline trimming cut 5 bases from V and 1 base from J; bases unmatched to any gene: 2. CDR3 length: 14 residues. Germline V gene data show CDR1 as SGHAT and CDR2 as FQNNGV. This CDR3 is CASSPAGSYNEQFF. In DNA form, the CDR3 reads TGTGCCAGCAGCCCAGCGGGATCCTACAATGAGCAGTTCTTC.